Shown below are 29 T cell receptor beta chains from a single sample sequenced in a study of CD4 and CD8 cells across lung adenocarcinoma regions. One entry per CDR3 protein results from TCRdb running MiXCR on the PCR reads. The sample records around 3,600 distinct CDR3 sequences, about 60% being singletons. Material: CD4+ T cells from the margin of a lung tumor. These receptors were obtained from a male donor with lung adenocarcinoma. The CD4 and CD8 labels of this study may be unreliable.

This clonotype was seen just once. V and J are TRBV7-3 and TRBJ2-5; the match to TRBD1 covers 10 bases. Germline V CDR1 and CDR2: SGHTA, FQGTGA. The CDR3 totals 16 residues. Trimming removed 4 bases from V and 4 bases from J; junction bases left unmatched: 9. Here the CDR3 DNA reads TGTGCCAGCAGCTCATCCGGGACAGGGGTACGAGAGACCCAGTACTTC. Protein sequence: CASSSSGTGVRETQYF.

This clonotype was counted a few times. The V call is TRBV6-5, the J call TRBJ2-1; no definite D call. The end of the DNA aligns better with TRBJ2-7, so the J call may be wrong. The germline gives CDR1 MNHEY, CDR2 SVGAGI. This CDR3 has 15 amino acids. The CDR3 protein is CASSSGLTVGNEQYF. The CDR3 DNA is TGTGCCAGCAGTTCCGGATTGACTGTGGGCAACGAGCAGTACTTC.

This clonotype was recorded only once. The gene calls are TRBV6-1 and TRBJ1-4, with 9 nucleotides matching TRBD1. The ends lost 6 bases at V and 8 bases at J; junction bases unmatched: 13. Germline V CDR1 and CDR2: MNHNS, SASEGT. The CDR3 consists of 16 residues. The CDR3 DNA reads TGTGCCAGCAGCCCTGGGACAGGGTACGGGACGGAAAAACTGTTTTTT. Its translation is CASSPGTGYGTEKLFF.

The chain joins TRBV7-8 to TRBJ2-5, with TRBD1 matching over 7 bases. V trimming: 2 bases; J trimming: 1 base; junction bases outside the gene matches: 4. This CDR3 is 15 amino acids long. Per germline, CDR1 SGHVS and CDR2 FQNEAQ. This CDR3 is CASSLRGHSQETQYF. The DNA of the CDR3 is TGTGCCAGCAGCTTAAGGGGGCATTCCCAAGAGACCCAGTACTTC.

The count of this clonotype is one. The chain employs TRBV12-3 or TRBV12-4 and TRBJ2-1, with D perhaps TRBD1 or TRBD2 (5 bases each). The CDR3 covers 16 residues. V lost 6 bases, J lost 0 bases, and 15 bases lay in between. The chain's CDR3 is CASSYGTANSYNEQFF. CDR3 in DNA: TGTGCCAGCAGCTACGGGACGGCGAACTCCTACAATGAGCAGTTCTTC.

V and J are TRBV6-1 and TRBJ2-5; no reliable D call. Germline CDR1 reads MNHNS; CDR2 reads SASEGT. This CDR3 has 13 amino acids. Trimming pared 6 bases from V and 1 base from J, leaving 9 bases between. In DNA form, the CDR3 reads TGTGCCAGCAGGGGTGGATCCCAAGAGACCCAGTACTTC. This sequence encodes CASRGGSQETQYF.

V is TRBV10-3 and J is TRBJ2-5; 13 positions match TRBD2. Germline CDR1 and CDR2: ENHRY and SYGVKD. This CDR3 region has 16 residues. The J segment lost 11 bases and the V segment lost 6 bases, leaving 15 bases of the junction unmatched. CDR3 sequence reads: CAISWTSGRNGGGQYF. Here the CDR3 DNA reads TGTGCCATCAGCTGGACTAGCGGGAGAAACGGTGGGGGGCAGTACTTC.

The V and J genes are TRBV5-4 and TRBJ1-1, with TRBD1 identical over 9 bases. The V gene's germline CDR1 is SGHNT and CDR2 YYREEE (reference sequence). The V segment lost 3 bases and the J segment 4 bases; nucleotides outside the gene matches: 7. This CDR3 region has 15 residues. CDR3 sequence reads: CASSWGQGQGTEAFF. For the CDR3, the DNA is TGTGCCAGCAGCTGGGGACAGGGTCAGGGCACTGAAGCTTTCTTT.

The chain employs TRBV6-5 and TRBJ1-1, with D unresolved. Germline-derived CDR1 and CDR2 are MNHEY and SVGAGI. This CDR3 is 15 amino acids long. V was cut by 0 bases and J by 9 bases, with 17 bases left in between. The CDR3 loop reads CASSYSGKARTQAFF. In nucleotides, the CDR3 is TGTGCCAGCAGTTACTCGGGCAAAGCCAGGACTCAAGCTTTCTTT.

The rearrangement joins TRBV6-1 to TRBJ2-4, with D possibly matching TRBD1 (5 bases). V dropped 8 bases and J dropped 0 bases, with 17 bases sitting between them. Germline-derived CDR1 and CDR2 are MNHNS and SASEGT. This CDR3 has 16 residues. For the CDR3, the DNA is TGTGCCAGCGGGATACAGACAGACTTAGCCAAAAACATTCAGTACTTC. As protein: CASGIQTDLAKNIQYF.

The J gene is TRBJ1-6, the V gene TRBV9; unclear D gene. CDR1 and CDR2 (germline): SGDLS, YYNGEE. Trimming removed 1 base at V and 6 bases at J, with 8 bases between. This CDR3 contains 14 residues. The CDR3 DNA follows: TGTGCCAGCAGCGTAAACAGTCTTAATTCACCCCTCCACTTT. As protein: CASSVNSLNSPLHF.

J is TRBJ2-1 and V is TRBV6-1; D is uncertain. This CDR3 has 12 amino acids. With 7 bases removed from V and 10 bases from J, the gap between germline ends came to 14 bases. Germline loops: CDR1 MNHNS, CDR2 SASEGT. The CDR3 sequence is CASTWRRYEQFF. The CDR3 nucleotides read TGTGCCAGCACGTGGCGCCGCTACGAGCAGTTCTTC.

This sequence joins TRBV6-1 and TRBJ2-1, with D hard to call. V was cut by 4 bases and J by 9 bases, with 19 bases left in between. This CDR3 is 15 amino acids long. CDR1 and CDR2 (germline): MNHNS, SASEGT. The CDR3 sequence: CASSAGFSSYGEQFF. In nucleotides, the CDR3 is TGTGCCAGCAGTGCCGGCTTCAGCTCATATGGTGAGCAGTTCTTC.

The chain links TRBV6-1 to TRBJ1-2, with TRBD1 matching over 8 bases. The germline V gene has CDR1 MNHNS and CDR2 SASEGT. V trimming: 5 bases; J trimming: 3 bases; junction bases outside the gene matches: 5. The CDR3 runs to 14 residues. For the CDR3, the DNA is TGTGCCAGCAGTCCTCAGGGGGCCGACTATGGCTACACCTTC. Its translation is CASSPQGADYGYTF.

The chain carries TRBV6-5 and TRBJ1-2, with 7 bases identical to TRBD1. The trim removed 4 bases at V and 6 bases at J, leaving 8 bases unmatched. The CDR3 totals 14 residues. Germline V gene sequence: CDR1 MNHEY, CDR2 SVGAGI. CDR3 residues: CASSWGSGTDGYTF. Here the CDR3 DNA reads TGTGCCAGCAGTTGGGGATCCGGGACAGATGGCTACACCTTC.

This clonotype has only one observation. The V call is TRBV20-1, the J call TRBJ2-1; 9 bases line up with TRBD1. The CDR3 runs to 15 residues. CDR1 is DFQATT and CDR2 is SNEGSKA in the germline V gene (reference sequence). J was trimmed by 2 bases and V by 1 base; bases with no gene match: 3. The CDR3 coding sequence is TGCAGTGCTAGAGCCGGGACAGGGACCTACAATGAGCAGTTCTTC. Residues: CSARAGTGTYNEQFF.

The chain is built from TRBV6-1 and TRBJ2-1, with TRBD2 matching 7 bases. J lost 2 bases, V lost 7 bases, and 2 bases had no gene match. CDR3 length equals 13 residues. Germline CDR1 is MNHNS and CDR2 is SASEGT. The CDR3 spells CASNGLAYNEQFF. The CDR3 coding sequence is TGTGCCAGCAATGGACTAGCCTACAATGAGCAGTTCTTC.

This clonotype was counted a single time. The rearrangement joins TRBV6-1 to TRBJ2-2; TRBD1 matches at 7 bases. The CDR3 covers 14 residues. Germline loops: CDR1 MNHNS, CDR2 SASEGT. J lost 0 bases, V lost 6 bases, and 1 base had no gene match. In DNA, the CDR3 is TGTGCCAGCAGGGGGACAGCGAACACCGGGGAGCTGTTTTTT. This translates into CASRGTANTGELFF.

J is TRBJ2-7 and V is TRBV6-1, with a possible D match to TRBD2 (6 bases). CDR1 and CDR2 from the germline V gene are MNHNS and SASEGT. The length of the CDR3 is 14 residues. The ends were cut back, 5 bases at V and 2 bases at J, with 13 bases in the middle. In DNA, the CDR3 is TGTGCCAGCAGTCCGATGCGGGGAGCCTACGAGCAGTACTTC. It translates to CASSPMRGAYEQYF.

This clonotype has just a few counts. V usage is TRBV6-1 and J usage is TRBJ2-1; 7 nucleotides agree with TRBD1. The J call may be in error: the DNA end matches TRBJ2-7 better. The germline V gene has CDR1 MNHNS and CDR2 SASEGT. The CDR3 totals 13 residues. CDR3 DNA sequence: TGTGCCAGTAAGACCGGGACAGAGAACGAGCAGTACTTC. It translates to CASKTGTENEQYF.

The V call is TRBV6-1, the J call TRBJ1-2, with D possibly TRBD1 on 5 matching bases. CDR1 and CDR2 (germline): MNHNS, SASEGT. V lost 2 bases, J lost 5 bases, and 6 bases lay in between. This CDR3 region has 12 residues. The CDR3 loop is CASSEQGYGYTF. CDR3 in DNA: TGTGCCAGCAGTGAACAGGGTTATGGCTACACCTTC.

The CDR3 protein is CASSDGTSGYEQYF. CDR3 in DNA: TGTGCCAGCAGTGATGGGACTAGCGGCTACGAGCAGTACTTC. V is TRBV6-1 and J is TRBJ2-1, with 11 bases that match TRBD2. The J call is doubtful: the DNA matches TRBJ2-7 better. The CDR3 spans 14 residues. The V gene's germline CDR1 is MNHNS and CDR2 SASEGT.

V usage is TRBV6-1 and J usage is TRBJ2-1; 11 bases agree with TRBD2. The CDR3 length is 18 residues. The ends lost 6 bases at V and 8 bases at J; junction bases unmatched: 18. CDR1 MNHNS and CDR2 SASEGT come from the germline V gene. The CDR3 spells CASSKNSGRAGGAYEQFF. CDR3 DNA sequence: TGTGCCAGCAGCAAAAATAGCGGGAGGGCCGGTGGGGCCTATGAGCAGTTCTTC.

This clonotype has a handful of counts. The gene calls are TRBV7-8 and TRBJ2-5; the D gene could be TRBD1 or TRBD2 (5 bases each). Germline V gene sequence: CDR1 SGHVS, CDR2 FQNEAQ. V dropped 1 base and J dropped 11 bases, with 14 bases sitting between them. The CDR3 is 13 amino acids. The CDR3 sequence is CASSLEGLARQYF. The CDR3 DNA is TGTGCCAGCAGCTTAGAGGGGCTAGCTCGGCAGTACTTC.

CDR3 DNA sequence: TGTGCCAGCAGCTTAGTACCACGACTAGCGGGAGGCAATGAGCAGTTCTTC. As protein: CASSLVPRLAGGNEQFF. The chain is built from TRBV11-3 and TRBJ2-1, with TRBD2 identical over 13 bases. J lost 6 bases, V lost 1 base, and 6 bases had no gene match. CDR1 SGHNT and CDR2 YENEEA come from the germline V gene. There are 17 residues in the CDR3.

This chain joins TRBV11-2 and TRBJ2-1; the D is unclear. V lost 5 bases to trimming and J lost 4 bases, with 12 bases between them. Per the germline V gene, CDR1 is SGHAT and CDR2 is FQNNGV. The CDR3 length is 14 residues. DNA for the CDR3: TGTGCCAGCAGCCCTCCGTCGAGTTACAATGAGCAGTTCTTC. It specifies CASSPPSSYNEQFF. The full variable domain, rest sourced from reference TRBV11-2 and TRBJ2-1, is EAGVAQSPRYKIIEKRQSVAFWCNPISGHATLYWYQQILGQGPKLLIQFQNNGVVDDSQLPKDRFSAERLKGVDSTLKIQPAKLEDSAVYLCASSPPSSYNEQFFGPGTRLTVL.

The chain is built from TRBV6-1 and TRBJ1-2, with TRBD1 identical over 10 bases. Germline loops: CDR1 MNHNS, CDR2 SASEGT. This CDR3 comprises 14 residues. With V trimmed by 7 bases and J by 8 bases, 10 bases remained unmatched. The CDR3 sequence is CASTLGQGVRGYTF. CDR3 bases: TGTGCCAGCACCTTAGGACAGGGGGTGCGGGGCTACACCTTC.

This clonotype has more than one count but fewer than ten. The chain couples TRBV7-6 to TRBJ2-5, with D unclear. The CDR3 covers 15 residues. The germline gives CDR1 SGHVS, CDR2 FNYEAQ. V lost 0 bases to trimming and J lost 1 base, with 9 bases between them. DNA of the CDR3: TGTGCCAGCAGCTTAGCGCAAACTGCCCAAGAGACCCAGTACTTC. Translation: CASSLAQTAQETQYF.

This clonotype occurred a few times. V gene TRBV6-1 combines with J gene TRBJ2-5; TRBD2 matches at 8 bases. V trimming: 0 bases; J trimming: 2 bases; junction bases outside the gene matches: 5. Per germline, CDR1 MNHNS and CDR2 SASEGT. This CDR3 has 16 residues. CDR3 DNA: TGTGCCAGCAGTGAAGCGGGACTAGGGGGGCAAGAGACCCAGTACTTC. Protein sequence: CASSEAGLGGQETQYF.